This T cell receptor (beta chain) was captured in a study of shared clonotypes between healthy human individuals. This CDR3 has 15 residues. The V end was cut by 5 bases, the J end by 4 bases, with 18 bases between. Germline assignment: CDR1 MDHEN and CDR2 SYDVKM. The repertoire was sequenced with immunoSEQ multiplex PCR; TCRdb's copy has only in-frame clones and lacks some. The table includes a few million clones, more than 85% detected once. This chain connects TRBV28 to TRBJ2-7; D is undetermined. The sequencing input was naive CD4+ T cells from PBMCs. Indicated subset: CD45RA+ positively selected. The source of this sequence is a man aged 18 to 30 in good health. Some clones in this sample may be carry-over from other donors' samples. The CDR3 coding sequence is TGTGCCAGCAGTCCGAATACCCTAGGCCGTTACGAGCAGTACTTC. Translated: CASSPNTLGRYEQYF.